This entry concerns a single T cell receptor beta chain. As yet, its antigen is unknown. The entry originates in a study of cytomegalovirus exposure and HLA in healthy donors. Study-wide points: A later analysis found first-cohort TCR clusters tended to co-occur in the 90 to 150 validation repertoires.

The approximately 120-subject validation cohort, separate from the roughly 700-subject first cohort, included the donors. Trimming cost V 2 bases and J 6 bases, with 11 bases left between them. CDR3 length equals 14 residues. Germline CDR1 is MNHNS and CDR2 is SASEGT. The table came from immunoSEQ multiplex PCR; TCRdb's copy has only in-frame clones and leaves some out. The table records some 110,000 clones, 85% to 95% of them present only once. The sequenced material came from PBMCs. This clonotype was sampled from a woman aged 18-29 years in good health and CMV-seronegative. This sequence joins TRBV6-1 and TRBJ2-4; D call uncertain. The DNA for the CDR3 is TGTGCCAGCAGTGAACGAGCGAGATTAAACATTCAGTACTTC. This sequence encodes CASSERARLNIQYF.